The rows below give T cell receptor beta chains drawn from one sample of a study of human T cells and chemical hapten exposure. A single record per CDR3 protein comes from TCRdb applying MiXCR to the RACE reads. The repertoire has about 380,000 distinct CDR3 sequences, 5.1% of them found once; the top ten carry 2.6%. The source was whole blood, collected in connection with sensitization to the hapten diphenylcyclopropenone (DPC). These receptors were taken from a woman aged 45-65 years with alopecia areata. Some clones in this sample may be carry-over from other donors' samples. CDR3s leave out the opening cysteine and the closing phenylalanine or tryptophan.

j_gene	v_gene	CDR3aa
TRBJ2-3	TRBV7-9	ASSLGHRGGGWTDTQY
TRBJ2-7	TRBV6-5	ASSHEGNEQY
TRBJ2-1	TRBV12-3/TRBV12-4	ASTLGGLAVYNEQF
TRBJ1-6	TRBV12-5	ASGFTGVDSPLH
TRBJ2-5	TRBV27	ASSPDRVKTQY
TRBJ2-3	TRBV29-1	SVAGLAADTQY
TRBJ2-1	TRBV9	ASSFLSSGASNEQF
TRBJ2-1	TRBV29-1	SVLGGNEQF
TRBJ2-1	TRBV28	ASYRGRVLNEQF
TRBJ2-1	TRBV3-1	ASSQGSQGTNEQF
TRBJ1-5	TRBV7-2	ASSSLGPAQPQH
TRBJ2-2	TRBV20-1	SALFGGSTGELF
TRBJ2-2	TRBV3-1	ASSQGGGMNTGELF
TRBJ2-3	TRBV30	ALGSGRADTQY
TRBJ1-5	TRBV7-2	ASSLEPGRYSNQPQH
TRBJ1-2	TRBV12-3/TRBV12-4	ASSLRRDDGYT
TRBJ1-4	TRBV6-5	ASSYNSPEKLF
TRBJ2-1	TRBV7-9	ASSAGLAGIYNEQF
TRBJ2-7	TRBV20-1	SARSEQYYEQY
TRBJ2-7	TRBV4-1	ASSQDRGPYEQY
TRBJ1-4	TRBV20-1	SAPSATNEKLF
TRBJ2-3	TRBV27	ASSLLAGGPADTQY
TRBJ2-3	TRBV12-3/TRBV12-4	ASSLLTSAPLDTQY
TRBJ1-3	TRBV20-1	SASAGSSGNTIY
TRBJ1-5	TRBV7-8	ASSHSGGYSNQPQH
TRBJ1-2	TRBV14	ASSPGADLYGYT
TRBJ1-4	TRBV18	ASSPRGVPATNEKLF
TRBJ1-3	TRBV7-9	ASSAGLGGNTIY
TRBJ2-1	TRBV9	ASSASGTKHNEQF
TRBJ1-2	TRBV12-3/TRBV12-4	ASRDGRPYGYT
TRBJ1-4	TRBV10-3	AISESGPNEKLF
TRBJ2-1	TRBV14	ASSQGGTPWDEQF
TRBJ1-5	TRBV7-9	ASSLGTDRHQPQH
TRBJ2-6	TRBV29-1	SVDSSSGANVLT
TRBJ2-5	TRBV7-9	ASNSGLSGSQETQY
TRBJ2-3	TRBV12-3/TRBV12-4	ASSLNGYYTDTQY
TRBJ2-3	TRBV5-6	ASSPWTSGGHTDTQY
TRBJ2-7	TRBV7-2	ASSFEGDRGSYEQY
TRBJ1-5	TRBV4-3	ASSPNVGGQQPQH
TRBJ2-3	TRBV9	ASSVASGGAGDTQY
TRBJ2-1	TRBV28	ASSLYQNEQF
TRBJ1-5	TRBV2	ASSDRTGGSQPQH
TRBJ2-2	TRBV6-2/TRBV6-3	ASSYLSSGNPRGVF
TRBJ1-5	TRBV5-8	ASSLEGGVNQPQH
TRBJ1-3	TRBV12-3/TRBV12-4	ASSSRQGNSGNTIY
TRBJ2-7	TRBV6-1	ASSEFSGGAYEQY
TRBJ2-1	TRBV20-1	SALAGTVYNEQF
TRBJ2-3	TRBV11-2	ASSSPLLAGGVDTQY
TRBJ2-3	TRBV29-1	SVEGADTQY
TRBJ2-7	TRBV28	ASSIRPNSEQY
TRBJ2-1	TRBV10-3	AITQTSGGSVNEQF
TRBJ2-3	TRBV5-6	ASSLGPVTQY
TRBJ2-1	TRBV29-1	SVVRTGGYNEQF
TRBJ1-1	TRBV3-1	ASSLSRGYTEAF
TRBJ2-7	TRBV29-1	SVEEGYEQY